This T cell receptor (beta chain) was sequenced during a study of CD8+ T cells in alopecia areata. Trimming removed 5 bases from V and 9 bases from J, with 20 bases in between. This CDR3 is 16 amino acids long. CDR1 is MNHEY, CDR2 SMNVEV, per germline (reference sequence). Following extraction, RNA underwent reverse transcription to cDNA, which served as the sequencing template. Sequenced by immunoSEQ multiplex PCR; TCRdb stores in-frame clones only, minus some. The data contain 150,000 to 160,000 clones, 40% to 65% of them singletons. The chain employs TRBV27 and TRBJ1-6; no firm D call. The receptor comes from a human donor with alopecia areata. Specimen: CD8+ T cells sorted from blood, collected at week 0. CDR3 residues: CASSPMERQIPSPLHF. The DNA for the CDR3 is TGTGCCAGCAGTCCCATGGAGAGGCAAATCCCTTCACCCCTCCACTTT.